The 18 T cell receptor beta chains below come from one sample, sequenced in a study of Ad26.COV2.S vaccination and SARS-CoV-2 variants. Treatment defined: approximately 18 received Ad26.COV2.S at low or high dose, single or two shots; about five received placebo; per-sample allocation not given. After the first vaccine or placebo injection, samples were drawn on day 63. Measured with immunoSEQ multiplex PCR; TCRdb has only the in-frame clones, and not every one. Of 300,000 to 400,000 clones in the sample, roughly 87% were seen once. Sequences were derived from peripheral blood, sampled in a trial of Ad26.COV2.S vaccine versus placebo. The receptors were sampled from a person aged 18 to 59 who received the Ad26.COV2.S COVID-19 vaccine or a placebo.

The chain recombines TRBV9 with TRBJ1-1, with 7 nucleotides matching TRBD1. Trimming removed 3 bases from V and 7 bases from J; junction bases left unmatched: 6. The length of the CDR3 is 13 residues. Germline V gene data show CDR1 as SGDLS and CDR2 as YYNGEE. Written as DNA, the CDR3 is TGTGCCAGCAGCGCAGAACAGGGGAATGAAGCTTTCTTT. Its protein is CASSAEQGNEAFF. Filled out from reference TRBV9 and TRBJ1-1, the complete variable domain reads DSGVTQTPKHLITATGQRVTLRCSPRSGDLSVYWYQQSLDQGLQFLIQYYNGEERAKGNILERFSAQQFPDLHSELNLSSLELGDSALYFCASSAEQGNEAFFGQGTRLTVV.

The chain uses TRBV10-3 and TRBJ1-4; D perhaps matches TRBD1 (5 bases). Germline V gene lookup returns CDR1 ENHRY and CDR2 SYGVKD. The CDR3 contains 14 residues. With 10 bases removed from V and 5 bases from J, the gap between germline ends came to 17 bases. The CDR3 here is CATNLQGINEKLFF. For the CDR3, the DNA is TGTGCCACCAACCTCCAGGGTATCAATGAAAAACTGTTTTTT.

The V and J genes are TRBV6-5 and TRBJ1-2, with D tentatively TRBD1 (5 bases). The CDR3 loop spans 14 amino acids. The germline V and J ends were trimmed by 7 bases and 4 bases, with 16 bases remaining between them. CDR1 is MNHEY and CDR2 is SVGAGI in the germline V gene. CDR3 coding DNA: TGTGCCAGCACAGCCACCCGGGGGTCCTATGGCTACACCTTC. Amino acids: CASTATRGSYGYTF.

The genes are TRBV10-3 and TRBJ2-1; 14 bases map to TRBD2. Losses at the gene ends were 8 bases for V and 7 bases for J; bases not matched to a gene: 1. The length of the CDR3 is 13 residues. The V gene's germline CDR1 is ENHRY and CDR2 SYGVKD. The CDR3 bases are TGTGCCATCGGACTAGCGGGGGGTAATGAGCAGTTCTTC. Translating gives CAIGLAGGNEQFF.

A few counts support this clone. This chain connects TRBV3-1 (or the pseudogene TRBV3-2) to TRBJ1-1; 11 bases agree with TRBD1. With V trimmed by 4 bases and J by 4 bases, 2 bases remained unmatched. Germline V gives CDR1 LGHDT, CDR2 YNNKEL (reference sequence). CDR3 length equals 14 residues. CDR3 protein: CASSRGTGGTEAFF. CDR3 in DNA: TGTGCCAGCAGCCGAGGGACAGGGGGCACTGAAGCTTTCTTT.

The CDR3 region has the DNA TGTGCCTCCCAGACAGATTACGAGCAGTACTTC. This sequence encodes CASQTDYEQYF. The chain has TRBV6-5 and TRBJ2-7, with a tentative D call TRBD1 (5 bases). V was cut by 11 bases and J by 4 bases, with 12 bases left in between. CDR3 length: 11 residues. Germline lookup yields CDR1 MNHEY and CDR2 SVGAGI.

The rearrangement links TRBV7-3 to TRBJ2-2; 9 bases fit TRBD1. Germline CDR1 reads SGHTA; CDR2 reads FQGTGA. V gave up 5 bases and J gave up 6 bases; unmatched junction bases: 7. The CDR3 is 15 residues long. Written as DNA, the CDR3 is TGTGCCAGCAGCCCTGGACAGGGGAGGGCCGGGGAGCTGTTTTTT. Amino acids: CASSPGQGRAGELFF.

This clone is a singleton in its sample. The chain recombines TRBV5-4 with TRBJ2-3, with a tentative D call TRBD2 (7 bases). CDR3 length: 15 amino acids. V was clipped by 4 bases and J by 2 bases, with 14 bases between them. In germline, CDR1 is SGHNT, CDR2 YYREEE (reference sequence). CDR3 nucleotides: TGTGCCAGCAGCATTAGGGGGGGACCCACAGATACGCAGTATTTT. It encodes CASSIRGGPTDTQYF.

This sequence joins TRBV14 and TRBJ2-2; TRBD2 matches 11 bases. The V segment lost 3 bases and the J segment 5 bases; nucleotides outside the gene matches: 14. CDR3 size: 19 residues. The germline CDR1 and CDR2 sequences are SGHDN and FVKESK. The CDR3 DNA is TGTGCCAGCAGCCAGGCTAGGCTAGCGGGGGGAGCCAGGACCGGGGAGCTGTTTTTT. Encoded protein: CASSQARLAGGARTGELFF.

The chain links TRBV19 to TRBJ1-4; 8 nucleotides line up with TRBD1. V lost 5 bases and J lost 7; bases outside the gene matches: 12. Germline V gene lookup returns CDR1 LNHDA and CDR2 SQIVND (reference sequence). The CDR3 runs to 16 residues. CDR3 amino acids: CASSAPGQALVEKLFF. CDR3 coding DNA: TGTGCCAGTAGTGCCCCGGGACAGGCTCTGGTTGAAAAACTGTTTTTT.

Turning to this clone: The sample holds other DNA sequences that translate to the same CDR3. The chain has TRBV30 and TRBJ1-2; D perhaps matches TRBD1 (6 bases). The germline V and J ends were trimmed by 2 bases and 2 bases, with 9 bases remaining between them. The CDR3 is 13 residues long. Germline lookup yields CDR1 GTSNPN and CDR2 SVGIG (reference sequence). This CDR3 is CAWSTGSNYGYTF. The CDR3 DNA is TGTGCCTGGAGTACAGGGTCGAACTATGGCTACACCTTC.

Only one count was recorded for this clone. CDR3: CAWSGETQYF. The CDR3 nucleotides read TGTGCCTGGAGTGGGGAGACCCAGTACTTC. The gene calls are TRBV30 and TRBJ2-5; no clear D gene. Germline CDR1 is GTSNPN and CDR2 is SVGIG (reference sequence). Between the trimmed V and J ends, which lost 1 base and 5 bases, there was a span of 2 bases. This CDR3 contains 10 residues.

The V and J genes are TRBV6-2 or TRBV6-3 and TRBJ1-4; a possible D gene is TRBD1 (5 bases). Trimming removed 6 bases from V and 6 bases from J, with 14 bases in between. The CDR3 covers 14 residues. Germline V gene sequence: CDR1 MNHEY, CDR2 SVGEGT. CDR3 residues: CASSPRRADEKLFF. DNA of the CDR3: TGTGCCAGCAGCCCCCGCAGGGCAGATGAAAAACTGTTTTTT.

This clone was seen a single time. This chain uses TRBV30 with TRBJ1-2; a possible D gene is TRBD1 (6 bases). The germline V and J ends were trimmed by 5 bases and 7 bases, with 11 bases remaining between them. Germline CDR1 is GTSNPN and CDR2 is SVGIG (reference sequence). CDR3 length: 11 amino acids. The CDR3 nucleotides are TGTGCCTGGGGTGGACAGTTTGGCTACACCTTC. It yields the protein CAWGGQFGYTF.

The chain employs TRBV27 and TRBJ2-1, with unresolved D. The V and J ends lost 5 bases and 6 bases respectively, with 11 bases between them. Germline values: CDR1 MNHEY, CDR2 SMNVEV (reference sequence). This CDR3 spans 13 amino acids. The DNA for the CDR3 is TGTGCCAGCAGTCCGTCGTGGGTCAATGAGCAGTTCTTC. It encodes CASSPSWVNEQFF.

This chain uses TRBV24-1 with TRBJ2-7; 13 bases are shared with TRBD2. There are 22 residues in the CDR3. Germline V CDR1 and CDR2: KGHDR, SFDVKD. V shed 2 bases, J shed 9 bases, and the junction held 27 bases outside the gene matches. CDR3 bases: TGTGCCACCAGTGATTCCCGACAGTTACCTCGGACTAGCGGGGGTTCATTTAGACGGCAGTACTTC. This encodes CATSDSRQLPRTSGGSFRRQYF.

V and J are TRBV6-5 and TRBJ2-7; 11 bases match TRBD2. The germline gives CDR1 MNHEY, CDR2 SVGAGI. V was pared by 6 bases and J by 2 bases, with 6 bases of the junction left unmatched. The CDR3 spans 15 residues. For the CDR3, the DNA is TGTGCCAGCAGGCTGGGACTAGCGGATCCCTACGAGCAGTACTTC. Protein sequence: CASRLGLADPYEQYF.

This chain joins TRBV7-9 and TRBJ1-4; 7 bases are a match to TRBD1. V shed 5 bases and J 8 bases; nucleotides not matched to a gene: 14. CDR3 size: 16 residues. Germline V gene lookup returns CDR1 SEHNR and CDR2 FQNEAQ (reference sequence). The chain's CDR3 is CASSPRGRGSLEKLFF. For the CDR3, the DNA is TGTGCCAGCAGCCCGAGGGGCAGGGGGTCTTTGGAAAAACTGTTTTTT. The full variable domain, with the rest looked up from reference TRBV7-9 and TRBJ1-4, is DTGVSQNPRHKITKRGQNVTFRCDPISEHNRLYWYRQTLGQGPEFLTYFQNEAQLEKSRLLSDRFSAERPKGSFSTLEIQRTEQGDSAMYLCASSPRGRGSLEKLFFGSGTQLSVL.